This T cell receptor beta chain is from a study of T cells in Graves' hyperthyroidism and ophthalmopathy. CDR1 and CDR2 (germline): SQVTM, ANQGSEA. Losses at the gene ends were 2 bases for V and 6 bases for J; bases not matched to a gene: 5. The CDR3 loop spans 13 amino acids. RNA transcripts provided the source from which TCR beta CDR3 regions were amplified. The study used the HTBI primer set for a first-round RT-PCR of the TCR CDR3. MiXCR, applied by TCRdb to the multiplex PCR reads, yields one record per CDR3 protein. The sample contains some 550,000 distinct CDR3 sequences, more than 15% of which appear only once. This clonotype was detected a few times. Active moderate-to-severe ophthalmopathy, Clinical Activity Score at least 3, NOSPECS at least 4, under 3 months' duration.

This receptor was obtained from a woman aged 40 to 50 with Graves' ophthalmopathy. The sample taken for sequencing was blood. The chain combines TRBV29-1 with TRBJ2-7; 9 bases line up with TRBD1. The CDR3 loop is CSVEFTGGGEQYF. In nucleotides, the CDR3 is TGCAGCGTTGAATTTACAGGGGGCGGCGAGCAGTACTTC.